This TCR beta chain derives from a study of T cells after yellow fever vaccination. Many counts were recorded for this clonotype. From the 5' RACE reads, TCRdb called clonotypes with MiXCR, one entry per CDR3 protein. This table has about 140,000 distinct CDR3 sequences, roughly 8% appearing once. The V end was cut by 4 bases, the J end by 2 bases, with 18 bases between. The CDR3 extends over 16 amino acids. Germline-derived CDR1 and CDR2 are LGHNA and YSLEER. Source: CD4+ T cells sorted from PBMCs, taken 5 days after the yellow fever booster vaccination. This chain connects TRBV4-3 to TRBJ2-7, with no clear D. The sequence came from a man aged 25 to 45 who received the YFV17D yellow fever vaccine. CDR3 sequence: CASSPGRQARPYEQYF. Written as DNA, the CDR3 is TGCGCCAGCAGCCCAGGCAGGCAGGCCCGCCCCTACGAGCAGTACTTC.